This T cell receptor (beta chain) was sequenced for a study of T cell responses to AZD1222 COVID-19 vaccine. Study at large: Pooled together were second doses at about 4 or about 12 weeks.

Remarks on this clone: Its antigen is not identified.

TCRdb's copy holds only in-frame clones and misses some; the assay was immunoSEQ multiplex PCR. The sample carries approximately 150,000 clones, 92% recorded once. Germline V CDR1 and CDR2: LGHDT, YNNKEL (reference sequence). Trimming took 1 base from V and 0 from J; bases not matched to a gene: 3. This CDR3 region has 16 residues. Study-wide points: Mapped onto spike, vaccine-associated CD4 TCRs spanned it and were dominant at 160-218 and 743-854. Most donors were white British, females outnumbered males, and clonal diversity was possibly underestimated. Baseline serology detected seropositivity in only five or six AZD1222 recipients.

The sample in question was peripheral blood, obtained on day 0 of AZD1222 vaccination. The source of this sequence is an adult in good health. J is TRBJ2-1 and V is TRBV3-1 (or the pseudogene TRBV3-2), with TRBD1 identical over 7 bases. The CDR3 region has the DNA TGTGCCAGCAGCCAAGCTGACAGGGTCTCCTACAATGAGCAGTTCTTC. Amino acids: CASSQADRVSYNEQFF.